Sequencing of this TCR beta chain was carried out in a study of blood T cell repertoires in COVID-19. Study details: Acute-phase and convalescent COVID-19 samples originated in the United States, Italy and Spain. Sources were T cells, B-cell-depleted T cells, or PBMCs; the material itself was cDNA or gDNA.

Per the study methods: Researchers report that nucleated cell counts were estimated from reference gene primer amplification. Here immunoSEQ multiplex PCR was the method, and the copy in TCRdb shows in-frame clones only, minus some. Clone size and the V and J calls come from that table; the DNA yielded D and trimming. Of about 190,000 clones listed, about 85% are singletons. CDR1 is MNHEY and CDR2 is SVGAGI in the germline V gene. The CDR3 covers 15 residues. Unmatched junction bases numbered 6, after V lost 4 bases and J lost 8 bases. V gene TRBV6-5 combines with J gene TRBJ1-6; 9 bases align to TRBD1. The sequenced material came from peripheral blood. This receptor was identified in a man aged 25 to 40 with acute or convalescent COVID-19. CDR3 DNA: TGTGCCAGCAGTTTGGAAAGGACAGGGGATTCACCCCTCCACTTT. Its translation is CASSLERTGDSPLHF.